These 17 T cell receptor beta chains were all obtained from the same sample, sequenced in a study of blood T cell repertoires in COVID-19 (dated by TCRdb to about 2020). The protocol used for the library was the immunoSEQ multiplex PCR assay. Entries here come from immuneACCESS through TCRdb and include only in-frame sequences with V and J called. Some clones fail to appear in such tables; in the studies checked, an unresolved V gene covers under half of the shortfall, and the cause of the remainder is unknown. The sample table contains about 490,000 clones; only one count was recorded for approximately 83% of them. Roughly 3.2% of the sample is in the top ten clones. The sample was peripheral blood. Receptors were obtained from a human donor in a cohort sampled during active COVID-19.

The chain uses TRBV5-6 and TRBJ2-7; 8 bases are a match to TRBD2. This CDR3 is built from 14 residues. Germline V CDR1 and CDR2: SGHDT, YYEEEE. V gave up 4 bases and J gave up 4 bases; unmatched junction bases: 7. CDR3: CASSRGSGSYEQYF. In nucleotides, the CDR3 is TGTGCCAGCAGCCGCGGAAGCGGGAGTTACGAGCAGTACTTC. The full variable domain, in which reference TRBV5-6 and TRBJ2-7 provide the parts outside the CDR3, is DAGVTQSPTHLIKTRGQQVTLRCSPKSGHDTVSWYQQALGQGPQFIFQYYEEEERQRGNFPDRFSGHQFPNYSSELNVNALLLGDSALYLCASSRGSGSYEQYFGPGTRLTVT.

This sequence joins TRBV19 and TRBJ2-7; D possibly corresponds to TRBD2 (6 bases). Trimming shortened V by 4 bases and J by 5 bases, and 21 bases separated the two germline ends. The CDR3 extends over 16 amino acids. The V gene's germline CDR1 is LNHDA and CDR2 SQIVND (reference sequence). The CDR3: CASSTSTGGNMHEQYF. The CDR3 DNA reads as TGTGCCAGTAGTACTTCGACTGGCGGGAATATGCACGAGCAGTACTTC.

The genes are TRBV28 and TRBJ1-2; D possibly corresponds to TRBD1 (5 bases). The CDR3 sequence is 12 residues long. Trimming took off 5 bases at V and 5 bases at J, with 9 bases between the two ends. Germline assignment: CDR1 MDHEN and CDR2 SYDVKM. CDR3 protein: CASSPRVYGYTF. In nucleotides, the CDR3 is TGTGCCAGCAGTCCCAGGGTTTATGGCTACACCTTC.

The chain combines TRBV6-2 or TRBV6-3 with TRBJ2-1, with TRBD2 identical over 14 bases. This CDR3 comprises 17 residues. V shed 5 bases and J 4 bases; nucleotides not matched to a gene: 7. In germline, CDR1 is MNHEY, CDR2 SVGEGT. DNA of the CDR3: TGTGCCAGCAGTACGGGACTAGCGGGAGCGGGGTACAATGAGCAGTTCTTC. Protein sequence: CASSTGLAGAGYNEQFF.

The chain is built from TRBV7-9 and TRBJ2-2; the match to TRBD2 covers 12 bases. Unmatched junction bases numbered 6, after V lost 5 bases and J lost 5 bases. This CDR3 has 16 residues. Germline CDR1 and CDR2: SEHNR and FQNEAQ (reference sequence). CDR3 loop: CASSPPSGRGTGELFF. CDR3 bases: TGTGCCAGCAGCCCCCCTAGCGGGAGGGGAACCGGGGAGCTGTTTTTT.

This chain uses TRBV9 with TRBJ2-3; no reliable D call. CDR1 is SGDLS, CDR2 YYNGEE, per germline. V was clipped by 4 bases and J by 6 bases, with 12 bases between them. The CDR3 loop spans 13 amino acids. The CDR3 bases are TGTGCCAGCAGCCCAACAACGCAGGATACGCAGTATTTT. Translation: CASSPTTQDTQYF.

This clone was detected a few times. This sequence joins TRBV5-1 and TRBJ1-1; possibly TRBD1 for D (5 bases). The CDR3 length is 17 residues. Germline V CDR1 and CDR2: SGHRS, YFSETQ. The V gene lost 7 bases and the J gene lost 4 bases, with 26 bases spanning the gap. The CDR3 protein is CASGGDLGPLLGTEAFF. In DNA, the CDR3 is TGCGCCAGCGGGGGGGACTTAGGCCCCCTTTTGGGCACTGAAGCTTTCTTT.

The chain combines TRBV19 with TRBJ2-2; TRBD2 is a possible D gene (6 bases). V was cut by 7 bases and J by 5 bases, with 20 bases left in between. The CDR3 is 16 residues long. Germline-derived CDR1 and CDR2 are LNHDA and SQIVND (reference sequence). CDR3 coding DNA: TGTGCCAGTACCCCCCGCCGGACTACCTGGACCGGGGAGCTGTTTTTT. This encodes CASTPRRTTWTGELFF.

The chain joins TRBV19 to TRBJ2-1, with D possibly being TRBD2 (6 bases). The germline V gene has CDR1 LNHDA and CDR2 SQIVND (reference sequence). The CDR3 extends over 14 amino acids. V lost 2 bases, J lost 6 bases, and 11 bases lay in between. The CDR3 spells CASSIPRLVNEQFF. The CDR3 bases are TGTGCCAGTAGTATACCCAGACTAGTCAATGAGCAGTTCTTC.

The CDR3 region is CASSLDGQGFTGELFF. The CDR3 nucleotides read TGTGCCAGCAGCTTGGACGGACAGGGGTTCACCGGGGAGCTGTTTTTT. V usage is TRBV5-5 and J usage is TRBJ2-2, with 9 bases aligning to TRBD1. J lost 4 bases, V lost 0 bases, and 4 bases had no gene match. The CDR3 has 16 residues. From germline, CDR1 is SGHKS and CDR2 YYEKEE (reference sequence).

This clone came up once. The chain couples TRBV3-1 (or the pseudogene TRBV3-2) to TRBJ2-1; 9 bases are a match to TRBD2. In germline, CDR1 is LGHDT, CDR2 YNNKEL (reference sequence). This CDR3 is 16 amino acids long. Trimming at V came to 1 base and at J to 7 bases, leaving 8 bases not matched to a gene. CDR3 in amino acids: CASSQGILAGSNEQFF. CDR3 nucleotide sequence: TGTGCCAGCAGCCAAGGTATCCTAGCGGGAAGTAATGAGCAGTTCTTC.

The gene calls are TRBV5-6 and TRBJ1-1; 11 bases map to TRBD1. With 4 bases clipped from V and 4 bases from J, the junction kept 9 bases outside the gene matches. CDR1 is SGHDT, CDR2 YYEEEE, per germline. The CDR3 has 16 amino acids. Here the CDR3 reads CASSQDRGRLGTEAFF. CDR3 nucleotides: TGTGCCAGCAGCCAGGACAGGGGGCGCCTTGGCACTGAAGCTTTCTTT.

The V gene is TRBV9, the J gene TRBJ2-6; D is ambiguous. The germline gives CDR1 SGDLS, CDR2 YYNGEE. V lost 1 base and J lost 1, with 6 bases in between. The CDR3 spans 15 residues. In DNA, the CDR3 is TGTGCCAGCAGCGTAACGAGGTCTGGGGCCAACGTCCTGACTTTC. As protein: CASSVTRSGANVLTF.

The V call is TRBV7-9, the J call TRBJ1-1; D not certain. The V gene lost 4 bases and the J gene lost 3 bases, with 9 bases spanning the gap. CDR1 and CDR2 (germline): SEHNR, FQNEAQ (reference sequence). The CDR3 has 13 residues. For the CDR3, the DNA is TGTGCCAGCAGCTCTGTTCGTTACACTGAAGCTTTCTTT. Amino acids: CASSSVRYTEAFF.

The genes are TRBV3-1 (or the pseudogene TRBV3-2) and TRBJ1-1; D unresolved. Germline CDR1 LGHDT, CDR2 YNNKEL (reference sequence). Trimming pared 4 bases from V and 5 bases from J, leaving 11 bases between. The CDR3 extends over 13 amino acids. This chain's CDR3 is CASSLAGITEAFF. CDR3 in DNA: TGTGCCAGCAGCCTCGCCGGGATTACTGAAGCTTTCTTT.

The rearrangement links TRBV4-1 to TRBJ1-2, with D uncertain. The ends were cut back, 1 base at V and 2 bases at J, with 14 bases in the middle. CDR3 length: 16 residues. Germline CDR1 and CDR2: MGHRA and YSYEKL. CDR3 amino acids: CASSQAGSYLNYGYTF. The CDR3 bases are TGCGCCAGCAGCCAAGCCGGGAGCTACCTCAACTATGGCTACACCTTC.

The gene calls are TRBV27 and TRBJ2-7, with 7 nucleotides matching TRBD1. The trim removed 4 bases at V and 2 bases at J, leaving 5 bases unmatched. This CDR3 region has 14 residues. Germline assignment: CDR1 MNHEY and CDR2 SMNVEV (reference sequence). This chain's CDR3 is CASSSYRGTYEQYF. In DNA form, the CDR3 reads TGTGCCAGCAGTTCTTACAGGGGAACCTACGAGCAGTACTTC.